This TCR beta chain was profiled in a study of blood T cell repertoires in COVID-19. Overall study: The cDNA or gDNA used as material had been derived from T cells, B-cell-depleted T cells, or PBMCs.

Looked up from germline, CDR1 is GTSNPN and CDR2 is SVGIG (reference sequence). The CDR3 covers 12 residues. The ends lost 4 bases at V and 8 bases at J; junction bases unmatched: 4. In the source study's methods: Estimation of nucleated cell counts relied on the amplification of reference gene primers. Produced via immunoSEQ multiplex PCR; TCRdb's table is partial and in-frame only. The V and J calls and clone size come from that table; D and trimming were worked out from the DNA. The table has about 61,000 clones, 88% seen once. The sequencing input was peripheral blood. The V call is TRBV30, the J call TRBJ1-5, with TRBD1 matching over 8 bases. This sequence originates from a woman aged 45-65 years with active or convalescent COVID-19. In nucleotides, the CDR3 is TGTGCCTGGAACTCACAGGGGGAGCCCCAGCATTTT. Translation gives CAWNSQGEPQHF.